This TCR beta chain was recorded in a study of blood T cells in healthy people across ages. Combining a sample-barcoded 5' primer with a J-beta primer mix, a second PCR ran for about 6 to 12 cycles. TCRdb analysed the 5' RACE reads with MiXCR anew, one entry per CDR3 protein. This table holds around 900,000 distinct CDR3 sequences, roughly 50% found once. Sequenced sample: blood. The TCR sequence derives from a woman aged 55-69 years in good health.

The chain's CDR3 is CASREGGAGTDTQYF. CDR3 DNA sequence: TGTGCCAGCAGGGAAGGGGGCGCCGGCACAGATACGCAGTATTTT. The V gene is TRBV28, the J gene TRBJ2-3, with TRBD1 matching over 7 bases. Germline CDR1 is MDHEN and CDR2 is SYDVKM. This CDR3 contains 15 residues. Trimming took 6 bases from V and 1 from J; bases not matched to a gene: 7.